The sequence of this T cell receptor beta chain was determined in a study of blood T cell repertoires in COVID-19. Study overall: Italy, Spain and the United States were the sources of the convalescent and acute COVID-19 samples. Sources were T cells, B-cell-depleted T cells, or PBMCs; the material itself was cDNA or gDNA.

Per the authors' pipeline: Reference gene primer amplification gave estimated nucleated cell counts. Clones were read by immunoSEQ multiplex PCR, and TCRdb kept only the in-frame ones, dropping some. The D gene and trimming were derived from the DNA, and the V and J assignments and clone size from that table. The sample contains some 200,000 clones, roughly 80% of which appear only once. The CDR3 has 14 amino acids. J gave up 3 bases and V 4 bases, and 1 base lay outside the gene matches. From germline, CDR1 is SGHTA and CDR2 FQGTGA. Participants were aged roughly 18 to 90 years from more than 20 US areas.

This clonotype was obtained from a middle-aged man who had recovered from COVID-19. V usage is TRBV7-3 and J usage is TRBJ1-1; 11 nucleotides agree with TRBD1. Input material: PBMCs or T cells enriched from blood (not recorded which). The CDR3 here is CASSSGQGDTEAFF. CDR3 in DNA: TGTGCCAGCAGCTCGGGACAGGGGGACACTGAAGCTTTCTTT.